Listed here are 5 T cell receptor beta chains from one sample, sequenced in a study of blood T cell repertoires in COVID-19. Only in-frame clones appear in the TCRdb table, and some are missing; sequencing was by immunoSEQ multiplex PCR. The table lists about 170,000 clones, around 89% of them singletons, with roughly 24% in the top ten. The sample consisted of peripheral blood. The receptors come from a man aged 55 to 69 with acute or convalescent COVID-19.

This clone was picked up a small number of times. This chain joins TRBV27 and TRBJ2-7; 7 bases map to TRBD2. V shed 2 bases, J shed 1 base, and the junction held 17 bases outside the gene matches. Germline V gene sequence: CDR1 MNHEY, CDR2 SMNVEV (reference sequence). The CDR3 loop spans 19 amino acids. The CDR3 reads CASSLISLRGWVESYEQYF. The CDR3 DNA is TGTGCCAGCAGTTTAATCTCCTTGCGGGGGTGGGTTGAGTCCTACGAGCAGTACTTC.

The CDR3 DNA sequence: TGTGCCAGCAGCCCGGGACAGGGGAGGGATGAGCAGTTCTTC. Amino acids: CASSPGQGRDEQFF. The chain joins TRBV5-5 to TRBJ2-1; 10 bases fit TRBD1. V shed 4 bases, J shed 8 bases, and the junction held 6 bases outside the gene matches. The CDR3 totals 14 residues. CDR1 and CDR2 (germline): SGHKS, YYEKEE (reference sequence).

The chain couples TRBV10-3 to TRBJ1-1, with D possibly matching TRBD1 (5 bases). Germline lookup yields CDR1 ENHRY and CDR2 SYGVKD. With 4 bases removed from V and 7 bases from J, the gap between germline ends came to 13 bases. This CDR3 region has 13 residues. Here the CDR3 DNA reads TGTGCCATCAGTGCTACAGGCGGTGATGAAGCTTTCTTT. Amino acids: CAISATGGDEAFF.

V is TRBV5-1 and J is TRBJ2-2, with a weak D call TRBD2 (6 bases). Germline V gene lookup returns CDR1 SGHRS and CDR2 YFSETQ. The CDR3 totals 15 residues. V lost 4 bases and J lost 2, with 12 bases in between. The CDR3 DNA is TGCGCCAGCAGCCTTTCTAGCGTTAACACCGGGGAGCTGTTTTTT. Protein product: CASSLSSVNTGELFF.

The sample holds one count of this clone. The chain joins TRBV18 to TRBJ2-7; 12 nucleotides agree with TRBD1. Per the germline V gene, CDR1 is KGHSH and CDR2 is LQKENI. V trimming: 3 bases; J trimming: 1 base; junction bases outside the gene matches: 1. The CDR3 runs to 15 residues. The CDR3 DNA sequence: TGTGCCAGCTCACCGGGACAGGGGGCTTCCTACGAGCAGTACTTC. Amino acids: CASSPGQGASYEQYF.